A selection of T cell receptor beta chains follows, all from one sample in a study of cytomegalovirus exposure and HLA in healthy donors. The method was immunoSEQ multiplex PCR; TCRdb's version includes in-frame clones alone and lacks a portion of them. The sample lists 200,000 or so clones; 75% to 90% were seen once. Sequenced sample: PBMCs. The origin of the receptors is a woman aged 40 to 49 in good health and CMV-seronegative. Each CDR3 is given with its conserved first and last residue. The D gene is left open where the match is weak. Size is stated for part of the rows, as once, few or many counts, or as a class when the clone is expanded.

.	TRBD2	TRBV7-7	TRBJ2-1	CASSVREGRSNEQFF	TGTGCCAGCTCCGTGCGGGAGGGCCGGAGTAATGAGCAGTTCTTC
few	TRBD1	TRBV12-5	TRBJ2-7	CASDPPTGLPYEQYF	TGTGCTAGTGACCCCCCGACAGGGTTACCCTACGAGCAGTACTTC
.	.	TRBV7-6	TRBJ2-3	CASTLWAGSTDTQYF	TGTGCCAGCACCCTTTGGGCAGGGAGCACAGATACGCAGTATTTT
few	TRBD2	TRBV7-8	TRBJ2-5	CASSPQTGTSGTDGKTQYF	TGTGCCAGCAGCCCGCAAACCGGGACTAGCGGGACCGACGGAAAGACCCAGTACTTC
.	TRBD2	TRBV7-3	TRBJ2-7	CASSLFGGSGDEQYF	TGTGCCAGCAGCTTATTCGGCGGGAGCGGCGACGAGCAGTACTTC
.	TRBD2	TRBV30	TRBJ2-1	CASPRAGNNEQFF	TGTGCCTCCCCCCGAGCGGGGAACAATGAGCAGTTCTTC
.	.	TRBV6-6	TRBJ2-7	CASSLNSYEQYF	TGTGCCAGCAGTTTAAACTCCTACGAGCAGTACTTC
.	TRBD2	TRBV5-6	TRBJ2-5	CASSSLAGLAGVRETQYF	TGTGCCAGCAGCTCATTGGCGGGACTAGCGGGAGTAAGAGAGACCCAGTACTTC
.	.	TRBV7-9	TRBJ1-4	CASSPGGTSVGATNEKLFF	TGTGCCAGCAGCCCCGGCGGGACCTCCGTCGGTGCAACTAATGAAAAACTGTTTTTT
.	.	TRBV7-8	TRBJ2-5	CASSLVESQETQYF	TGTGCCAGCAGCTTAGTTGAGTCTCAAGAGACCCAGTACTTC
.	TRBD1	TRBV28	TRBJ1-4	CASSQGTGDEKLFF	TGTGCCAGCAGTCAAGGGACAGGGGATGAAAAACTGTTTTTT
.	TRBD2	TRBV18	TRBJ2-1	CASSPGTSGTGNEQFF	TGTGCCAGCTCACCAGGGACTAGCGGGACAGGCAATGAGCAGTTCTTC
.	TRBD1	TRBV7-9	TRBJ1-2	CASSSQWTGGNYGYTF	TGTGCCAGCAGCTCCCAATGGACAGGGGGAAACTATGGCTACACCTTC
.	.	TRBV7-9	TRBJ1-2	CASSSGVNYGYTF	TGTGCCAGCAGCTCCGGGGTCAACTATGGCTACACCTTC
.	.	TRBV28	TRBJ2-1	CASSLDRTYNEQFF	TGTGCCAGCAGTTTAGACAGAACCTACAATGAGCAGTTCTTC
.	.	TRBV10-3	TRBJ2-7	CAISGTVSYEQYF	TGTGCCATCAGTGGGACAGTCTCCTACGAGCAGTACTTC
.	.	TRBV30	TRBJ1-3	CAWSLSGGSGNTIYF	TGTGCCTGGAGTCTAAGTGGAGGCTCTGGAAACACCATATATTTT
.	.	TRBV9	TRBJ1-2	CASSSPGKGSYGYTF	TGTGCCAGCAGCTCCCCGGGGAAAGGGTCCTATGGCTACACCTTC
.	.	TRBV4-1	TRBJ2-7	CASSQVGEYEQYF	TGCGCCAGCAGCCAAGTCGGGGAATACGAGCAGTACTTC
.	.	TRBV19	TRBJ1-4	CASSPSMGEKLFF	TGTGCCAGTAGTCCCTCAATGGGCGAAAAACTGTTTTTT
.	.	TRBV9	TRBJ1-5	CASSVATAGEPQHF	TGTGCCAGCAGCGTAGCGACGGCCGGGGAGCCCCAGCATTTT
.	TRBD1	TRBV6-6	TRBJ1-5	CASSRLGQGYNQPQHF	TGTGCCAGCAGTCGATTGGGACAGGGGTACAATCAGCCCCAGCATTTT
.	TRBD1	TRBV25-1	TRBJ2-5	CASSNPEATGVLQETQYF	TGTGCCAGCAGCAATCCCGAGGCGACAGGGGTACTCCAAGAGACCCAGTACTTC
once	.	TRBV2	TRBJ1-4	CASSKQTTNEKLFF	TGTGCCAGCAGTAAACAGACAACTAATGAAAAACTGTTTTTT
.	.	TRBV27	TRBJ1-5	CASSLGGAHNQPQHF	TGTGCCAGCAGTTTAGGAGGGGCACACAATCAGCCCCAGCATTTT
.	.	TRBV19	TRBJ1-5	CASTGVGTHTQPQHF	TGTGCCAGTACTGGGGTCGGGACTCACACTCAGCCCCAGCATTTT
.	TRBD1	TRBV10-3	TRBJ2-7	CAISELGQLRSEQYF	TGTGCCATCAGTGAACTGGGACAGCTAAGGTCCGAGCAGTACTTC
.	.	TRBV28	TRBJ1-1	CASSFQGSFTEAFF	TGTGCCAGCAGTTTTCAGGGCAGTTTTACTGAAGCTTTCTTT
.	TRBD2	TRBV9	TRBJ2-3	CASSVRLAGEDTQYF	TGTGCCAGCAGCGTAAGACTAGCGGGAGAAGATACGCAGTATTTT
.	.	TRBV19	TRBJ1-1	CASSIRVQAFF	TGTGCCAGTAGTATCCGGGTCCAGGCTTTCTTT
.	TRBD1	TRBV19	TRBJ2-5	CASSAQGGIQETQYF	TGTGCCAGTAGTGCACAGGGGGGAATACAAGAGACCCAGTACTTC
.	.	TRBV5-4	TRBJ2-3	CASSFGTGTDTQYF	TGTGCCAGCAGCTTCGGGACTGGCACAGATACGCAGTATTTT
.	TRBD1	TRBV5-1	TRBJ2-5	CASSHRGQETQYF	TGCGCCAGCAGCCACAGGGGCCAAGAGACCCAGTACTTC
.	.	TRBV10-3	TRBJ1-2	CAISGDSEYYGYTF	TGTGCCATCAGTGGTGACAGCGAATACTATGGCTACACCTTC
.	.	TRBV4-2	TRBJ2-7	CASSRNYGPSYEQYF	TGTGCCAGCAGCCGCAATTATGGGCCCTCCTACGAGCAGTACTTC
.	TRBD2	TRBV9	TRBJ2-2	CASTRSGGRAATGELFF	TGTGCCAGCACCCGTAGTGGCGGGAGGGCCGCCACCGGGGAGCTGTTTTTT
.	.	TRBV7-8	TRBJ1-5	CASSFQGGDQPQHF	TGTGCCAGCAGCTTTCAGGGAGGGGATCAGCCCCAGCATTTT
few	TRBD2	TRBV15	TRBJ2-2	CATYGGLASTGELFF	TGTGCCACCTACGGGGGACTAGCTAGCACCGGGGAGCTGTTTTTT
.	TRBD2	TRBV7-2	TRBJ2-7	CASSLGFGKREVKYF	TGTGCCAGCAGCTTAGGTTTCGGAAAGCGGGAGGTGAAGTACTTC
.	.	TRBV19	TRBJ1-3	CASSTPGQYSGNTIYF	TGTGCCAGTAGTACCCCCGGACAGTACTCTGGAAACACCATATATTTT
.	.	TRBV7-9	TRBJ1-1	CASSLAANTEAFF	TGTGCCAGCAGCTTAGCGGCGAACACTGAAGCTTTCTTT
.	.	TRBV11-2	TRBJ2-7	CASSFGRDSSYEQYF	TGTGCCAGCAGCTTCGGACGGGATAGCTCCTACGAGCAGTACTTC
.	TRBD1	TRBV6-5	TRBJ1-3	CASSEQGIGNTIYF	TGTGCCAGCAGTGAACAGGGGATCGGAAACACCATATATTTT
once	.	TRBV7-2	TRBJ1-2	CASSHSAHLVGYTF	TGTGCCAGCAGCCACAGTGCACATCTTGTGGGCTACACCTTC
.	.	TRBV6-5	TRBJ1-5	CASSYSRQSNQPQHF	TGTGCCAGCAGTTACTCGAGACAGAGCAATCAGCCCCAGCATTTT
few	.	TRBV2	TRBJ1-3	CASSGPHRVSGNTIYF	TGTGCCAGCAGTGGCCCCCACAGGGTTTCTGGAAACACCATATATTTT
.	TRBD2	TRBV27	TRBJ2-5	CASSLRGGRIQETQYF	TGTGCCAGCAGTTTAAGAGGCGGGAGAATCCAAGAGACCCAGTACTTC
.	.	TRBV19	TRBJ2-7	CASSPSRPGGYEQYF	TGTGCCAGTAGTCCCTCACGACCCGGGGGTTACGAGCAGTACTTC
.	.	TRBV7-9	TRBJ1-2	CASSRHGNGYTF	TGTGCCAGCAGCCGACATGGTAATGGCTACACCTTC
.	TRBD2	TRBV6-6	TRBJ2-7	CASRSSGNEQYF	TGTGCCAGCAGAAGTAGCGGGAACGAGCAGTACTTC
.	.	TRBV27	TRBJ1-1	CASSLTGGTEAFF	TGTGCTAGCAGTCTAACCGGCGGGACTGAAGCTTTCTTT
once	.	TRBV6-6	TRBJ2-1	CASSFSGAQRNEQFF	TGTGCCAGCAGTTTCTCAGGAGCCCAAAGGAATGAGCAGTTCTTC
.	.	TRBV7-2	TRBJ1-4	CASSSTGSANEKLFF	TGTGCCAGCAGCTCTACAGGGTCGGCTAATGAAAAACTGTTTTTT